Listed below are T cell receptor beta chains from one sample, sequenced in a study of T cell repertoires in cytomegalovirus infection. These receptors lack a known antigen. TCRdb reprocessed the reads with MiXCR, giving one entry per CDR3 protein. The sample shows roughly 990,000 distinct CDR3 sequences, less than 40% of them seen only once. The sequencing used cultured CD8+ T cells from PBMCs, collected from culture after CMV antigen stimulation. The receptor set was obtained from a human donor in good health (CMV status not recorded). Some clones in this sample may be carry-over from other donors' samples. CDR3s include the opening cysteine and the closing phenylalanine or tryptophan. Each record gives: J gene, V gene, clone size, D gene, CDR3 protein, CDR3 DNA. The D gene is left open where the match is weak. Size is omitted from some rows. Given values are once, few, many or a class for expanded clones.

>TRBJ1-6|TRBV15|few|NA
CATSIAGPTLTLYPYNSPLHF
TGTGCCACCAGCATTGCAGGGCCGACCTTGACATTGTATCCCTATAATTCACCCCTCCACTTT
>TRBJ2-2|TRBV24-1|NA|NA
CAAQDSTGELFF
TGTGCCGCCCAGGACAGTACCGGGGAGCTGTTTTTT
>TRBJ1-1|TRBV4-2|NA|TRBD1
CASSQARTGTEAFF
TGTGCCAGCAGCCAAGCCCGGACAGGCACTGAAGCTTTCTTT
>TRBJ2-1|TRBV6-5|NA|NA
CASRSGAVVLF
TGTGCCAGCAGGTCAGGGGCAGTGGTGCTCTTC
>TRBJ2-7|TRBV4-1|NA|NA
CASSFTTTYEQYF
TGCGCCAGCAGCTTCACGACCACCTACGAGCAGTACTTC
>TRBJ1-2|TRBV12-3/TRBV12-4|many|NA
CASTLQATGGYTF
TGTGCCAGCACCCTACAGGCGACGGGTGGCTACACCTTC
>TRBJ2-7|TRBV7-9|NA|NA
CASSPWGLNHEQYF
TGTGCCAGCAGCCCCTGGGGGCTCAACCACGAGCAGTACTTC
>TRBJ2-5|TRBV12-3/TRBV12-4|few|NA
CASSFPSGGETQYF
TGTGCCAGCAGTTTCCCGTCGGGCGGGGAGACCCAGTACTTC
>TRBJ2-3|TRBV7-9|NA|NA
CASSTGRQSPSTDTQYF
TGTGCCAGCAGTACCGGCAGGCAGTCGCCTAGCACAGATACGCAGTATTTT
>TRBJ1-6|TRBV19|few|TRBD1
CASSIGGGRVYSPLHF
TGTGCCAGTAGTATAGGAGGGGGCAGGGTGTATTCACCCCTCCACTTT
>TRBJ1-2|TRBV7-9|NA|NA
CASSLERVHYGYTF
TGTGCCAGCAGCTTAGAGAGGGTCCACTATGGCTACACCTTC
>TRBJ2-4|TRBV7-9|NA|NA
CASSAKNIQYF
TGTGCCTCCTCGGCCAAAAACATTCAGTACTTC
>TRBJ1-5|TRBV28|many|NA
CASSLPGSNQPQHF
TGTGCCAGCAGTTTGCCGGGTAGCAATCAGCCCCAGCATTTT
>TRBJ1-1|TRBV7-9|NA|TRBD1
CASRLPGGPSGEAFF
TGTGCCAGCAGATTGCCAGGGGGGCCTAGCGGTGAAGCTTTCTTT
>TRBJ2-5|TRBV7-9|NA|NA
CASSEDLRGETQYF
TGTGCCAGCAGCGAGGACCTGCGAGGAGAGACCCAGTACTTC
>TRBJ1-1|TRBV19|few|TRBD1
CASSMGTGGTEAFF
TGTGCCAGTAGTATGGGAACAGGGGGCACTGAAGCTTTCTTT
>TRBJ1-5|TRBV6-2/TRBV6-3|few|NA
CASTEDQGIQPQHF
TGTGCCAGCACCGAAGATCAGGGGATTCAGCCCCAGCATTTT
>TRBJ2-3|TRBV27|few|NA
CASSPRGSTQYF
TGTGCCAGCAGTCCTCGAGGTAGTACGCAGTATTTT
>TRBJ1-6|TRBV5-4|few|TRBD1
CASTRRTEGQKYSPLHF
TGTGCCAGCACCAGACGGACTGAGGGACAGAAGTATTCACCCCTCCACTTT
>TRBJ1-3|TRBV9|NA|NA
CASRERQHSGNTIYF
TGTGCCAGCAGAGAGAGACAGCATTCTGGAAACACCATATATTTT
>TRBJ2-7|TRBV6-8|NA|NA
CASSYSRRDTTYEQYF
TGTGCCAGCAGTTACTCGAGGCGGGACACCACCTACGAGCAGTACTTC
>TRBJ1-1|TRBV20-1|NA|NA
CSARDRSGLAGTEAFF
TGCAGTGCTAGAGATCGGTCGGGCCTGGCAGGCACTGAAGCTTTCTTT
>TRBJ2-1|TRBV7-4|many|NA
CASSLGGPLDNEQFF
TGTGCCAGCAGCTTAGGGGGACCCTTAGACAATGAGCAGTTCTTC
>TRBJ1-6|TRBV5-6|few|NA
CASSFNGPPLHF
TGTGCCAGCAGCTTCAATGGGCCACCCCTCCACTTT
>TRBJ2-1|TRBV4-1|NA|TRBD1
CASSNDREYWDEQFF
TGCGCCAGCAGTAACGACAGGGAATATTGGGATGAGCAGTTCTTC